This is a list of T cell receptor beta chains from one sample in a study of shared clonotypes between healthy human individuals. The table came from immunoSEQ multiplex PCR; TCRdb's copy has only in-frame clones and leaves some out. The table lists about a million clones, more than 65% of them singletons, with over 1.3% in the top ten. Material for sequencing was memory CD4+ T cells sorted from blood. The receptors originated from a man aged 18 to 30 in good health. The CDR3 runs from the conserved cysteine through the conserved F or W. The D gene is left open where the match is weak. Only some rows state a clone size, as once, few, many or a class for expanded clones.

V	length	size	D	J	DNA	CDR3
TRBV28	14	NA	NA	TRBJ1-5	TGTGCCAGCAGTCCCTCTAGGGGGAGTCAGCCCCAGCATTTT	CASSPSRGSQPQHF
TRBV4-1	15	many	NA	TRBJ2-7	TGCGCCAGCAGCCAAGAAGGCCTAGGGAGGCTCGAGCAGTACTTC	CASSQEGLGRLEQYF
TRBV11-3	18	NA	TRBD1	TRBJ2-6	TGTGCCAGCAGCCTTGGACAGGGGGGTAGCTCTGGGGCCAACGTCCTGACTTTC	CASSLGQGGSSGANVLTF
TRBV5-6	15	NA	NA	TRBJ2-6	TGTGCCAGCAGCTTGGACGGCTCTGGGGCCAACGTCCTGACTTTC	CASSLDGSGANVLTF
TRBV27	13	few	NA	TRBJ1-6	TGTGCCAGCAGTTTAGGCAGGGGAACACCCCTCCACTTT	CASSLGRGTPLHF
TRBV28	15	NA	TRBD1	TRBJ2-4	TGTGCCAGCAGTTTACAGGGGGCGGCCAAAAACATTCAGTACTTC	CASSLQGAAKNIQYF
TRBV30	16	NA	TRBD1	TRBJ1-2	TGTGCCTGGAAGCCGATTTCAGGGGGGAACAACTATGGCTACACCTTC	CAWKPISGGNNYGYTF
TRBV6-1	19	few	NA	TRBJ2-6	TGTGCCAGCAGTGAAGGTCAGGCAGGATCGTCCTCTGGGGCCAACGTCCTGACTTTC	CASSEGQAGSSSGANVLTF
TRBV30	13	NA	TRBD2	TRBJ2-7	TGTGCCTGGAGTGGTAGCGGGGCGGGAGAGCAGTACTTC	CAWSGSGAGEQYF
TRBV4-1	16	few	NA	TRBJ2-7	TGCGCCAGCAGCCAAGCTCAAGGGGGGAGGACCGGCGAGCAGTACTTC	CASSQAQGGRTGEQYF
TRBV18	13	NA	NA	TRBJ2-2	TGTGCCAGCTCACCCGAAACGACCGGGGAGCTGTTTTTT	CASSPETTGELFF
TRBV18	15	NA	NA	TRBJ2-1	TGTGCCAGCTCACCTGGGACCGAGCCGGGTAATGGACAGTTCTTC	CASSPGTEPGNGQFF
TRBV11-2	15	NA	NA	TRBJ2-3	TGTGCCAGCAGCTCTAGGGGAGCGGGCACAGATACGCAGTATTTT	CASSSRGAGTDTQYF
TRBV6-6	14	NA	NA	TRBJ2-2	TGTGCCAGCAGGGATGGCGGGAACACCGGGGAGCTGTTTTTT	CASRDGGNTGELFF
TRBV6-6	14	NA	TRBD1	TRBJ1-1	TGTGCCAGCAGACGTACAGGGGTTGACACTGAAGCTTTCTTT	CASRRTGVDTEAFF
TRBV27	16	many	NA	TRBJ2-3	TGTGCCAGCAGTCCCCTTGGAGGGGGGGGCACAGATACGCAGTATTTT	CASSPLGGGGTDTQYF
TRBV11-2	14	NA	NA	TRBJ1-2	TGTGCCAGCAGCCCCGGCCCTTTTGAATATGGCTACACCTTC	CASSPGPFEYGYTF
TRBV30	14	NA	NA	TRBJ2-2	TGTGCATGCGATTTCGGACTGAACACCGGGGAGCTGTTTTTT	CACDFGLNTGELFF
TRBV11-2	15	NA	TRBD1	TRBJ1-5	TGTGCCAGCAGCCTGGACAGGTATAGCAATCAGCCCCAGCATTTT	CASSLDRYSNQPQHF
TRBV6-5	12	NA	TRBD1	TRBJ2-7	TGTGCCAGCAGCTCGACAGGGTCCGAGCAGTACTTC	CASSSTGSEQYF
TRBV10-2	13	NA	NA	TRBJ1-2	TGCGCCAGCAACGACAGGTTATCAGCCGGCTACACCTTC	CASNDRLSAGYTF
TRBV4-3	13	NA	NA	TRBJ2-1	TGCGCCAGCAGCCAAGATCTCGACAATGAGCAGTTCTTC	CASSQDLDNEQFF
TRBV6-6	13	NA	NA	TRBJ2-2	TGTGCCAGCACGTTTAGGGACACCGGGGAGCTGTTTTTT	CASTFRDTGELFF
TRBV7-7	15	once	TRBD2	TRBJ2-1	TGTGCTAGCAGCTTCGGACTAGCGGGGTACAATGAGCAGTTCTTC	CASSFGLAGYNEQFF
TRBV28	9	NA	NA	TRBJ1-1	TGTGCCAGCTCCCCAGGGGCTTTCTTT	CASSPGAFF
TRBV5-6	16	NA	NA	TRBJ2-2	TGTGCCAGCGGCCATTTGCGGGGCTGGGGCACCGGGGAGCTGTTTTTT	CASGHLRGWGTGELFF
TRBV7-2	15	NA	TRBD1	TRBJ1-2	TGTGCCAGCAGCTTCGGGGACAGAGCTAACTATGGCTACACCTTC	CASSFGDRANYGYTF
TRBV5-1	14	NA	TRBD1	TRBJ2-7	TGCGCCAGCAGCCAACAGGGACAGGTCTACGAGCAGTACTTC	CASSQQGQVYEQYF
TRBV4-3	13	NA	NA	TRBJ2-7	TGCGCCAGCAGCCCGGAGGCCGGATACGAGCAGTACTTC	CASSPEAGYEQYF
TRBV6-5	13	NA	NA	TRBJ1-1	TGTGCCAGCAGTTATAAACGAAACACTGAAGCTTTCTTT	CASSYKRNTEAFF
TRBV13	16	NA	TRBD2	TRBJ2-2	TGTGCCAGCAGCGGAAGGGCGGGAGGCCACACCGGGGAGCTGTTTTTT	CASSGRAGGHTGELFF
TRBV29-1	12	few	TRBD1	TRBJ2-3	TGCAGCGTTGAAGAGGGGACAGGGGGGCAGTATTTT	CSVEEGTGGQYF
TRBV7-9	12	many	TRBD2	TRBJ2-1	TGTGCCAGCAGCACCACTAGCGATGAGCAGTTCTTC	CASSTTSDEQFF
TRBV27	15	NA	TRBD1	TRBJ1-2	TGTGCCAGCAGTTTTGGTGACAGGGCCCACTATGGCTACACCTTC	CASSFGDRAHYGYTF
TRBV5-1	15	NA	NA	TRBJ2-4	TGCGCCAGCAGCTTGGGTTCTGCAGGCAAAAACATTCAGTACTTC	CASSLGSAGKNIQYF
TRBV6-5	13	NA	NA	TRBJ1-4	TGTGCCAGCAGACGGACGGTTGATGAAAAACTGTTTTTT	CASRRTVDEKLFF
TRBV5-4	14	NA	NA	TRBJ2-3	TGTGCCAGCAGGTGGACAGACTCCACAGATACGCAGTATTTT	CASRWTDSTDTQYF
TRBV5-1	13	few	NA	TRBJ1-5	TGCGCCAGCAGCCCCGACAGGAATCAGCCCCAGCATTTT	CASSPDRNQPQHF
TRBV7-2	15	NA	TRBD1	TRBJ2-7	TGTGCCAGCAGCCTGGACAGGGGGCTAGTATACGAGCAGTACTTC	CASSLDRGLVYEQYF
TRBV9	17	NA	NA	TRBJ2-4	TGTGCCAGCAGCGTACAACCTAGCAGGGGGGCCGGGAACATTCAGTACTTC	CASSVQPSRGAGNIQYF
TRBV7-9	14	NA	TRBD2	TRBJ2-3	TGTGCCAGCAGCTTCGGACTAGCGGGAGATACGCAGTATTTT	CASSFGLAGDTQYF